This T cell receptor (beta chain) was identified in a study of blood T cell repertoires in COVID-19. Study-level background: COVID-19 samples collected from the United States, Italy and Spain covered acute and convalescent phases. T cells, B-cell-depleted T cells, or PBMCs supplied cDNA or gDNA.

In the authors' methods: Nucleated cell number was recorded as an estimate derived from reference gene primer amplification. Libraries were prepared by immunoSEQ multiplex PCR; TCRdb keeps only in-frame clonotypes and omits some of them. D and trimming were read from the DNA, whereas the V and J calls and clone size are those reported in that table. This sample has 140,000 or so clones, with about 89% found just once. The J segment lost 2 bases and the V segment lost 4 bases, leaving 4 bases of the junction unmatched. CDR1 is SGHNT and CDR2 is YYREEE in the germline V gene (reference sequence). The CDR3 loop spans 16 amino acids.

Sequences were obtained from peripheral blood. The chain is built from TRBV5-4 and TRBJ2-3; TRBD2 matches at 13 bases. The clonotype comes from a man aged 45-60 years who had recovered from COVID-19. This chain's CDR3 is CASSRTSGGLTDTQYF. Written as DNA, the CDR3 is TGTGCCAGCAGCCGGACTAGCGGGGGACTCACAGATACGCAGTATTTT. Full variable domain (rest looked up from reference TRBV5-4 and TRBJ2-3): ETGVTQSPTHLIKTRGQQVTLRCSSQSGHNTVSWYQQALGQGPQFIFQYYREEENGRGNFPPRFSGLQFPNYSSELNVNALELDDSALYLCASSRTSGGLTDTQYFGPGTRLTVL.